These T cell receptor beta chains were read from a single sample in a study of neoadjuvant anti-PD-1 for oral cavity cancer. The protocol was immunoSEQ multiplex PCR, while the TCRdb copy is restricted to in-frame clones and leaves out a portion. Of fewer than 70,000 clones listed, around 80% were seen once; the top ten hold about 2.5%. Sequenced here: PBMCs, sampled before nivolumab (anti-PD-1) treatment. The receptors were gathered from a person between 40 and 85 years old with oral cavity squamous cell carcinoma. CDR3s leave out the opening cysteine and the closing phenylalanine or tryptophan.

CDR3aa | j_gene | v_gene
ASSLLDRLL | TRBJ2-3 | TRBV19
ASSQVGQPVYGYT | TRBJ1-2 | TRBV14
ASSLTVGLDGYT | TRBJ1-2 | TRBV28
ASSGGEGYT | TRBJ1-2 | TRBV5-4
ASGTGIANYGYT | TRBJ1-2 | TRBV2
ASSLAGGTNNEQF | TRBJ2-1 | TRBV14
ASSLDWGTGELF | TRBJ2-2 | TRBV5-1
ASRQGSGNTIY | TRBJ1-3 | TRBV19
ASSLWGQGNGYT | TRBJ1-2 | TRBV27
ASRAGASLIEQF | TRBJ2-1 | TRBV6-6
ASSASGGAEAEAF | TRBJ1-1 | TRBV14
ASSSGLAGTDTQY | TRBJ2-3 | TRBV5-1
ASSPGGTRGEAF | TRBJ1-1 | TRBV5-1
ASSHRGNYGYT | TRBJ1-2 | TRBV4-1
ASSVAQGARNTQY | TRBJ2-3 | TRBV6-1
ASSIQNTEAF | TRBJ1-1 | TRBV19
SAGAGETQY | TRBJ2-5 | TRBV20-1
ARSSGQEADGELF | TRBJ2-2 | TRBV19